This T cell receptor (beta chain) was found in a study of blood T cell repertoires in COVID-19. Study overall: Samples of COVID-19 (acute and convalescent) were obtained from the United States, Italy and Spain. Sources were T cells, B-cell-depleted T cells, or PBMCs; the material itself was cDNA or gDNA.

Original handling: Nucleated cell counts were estimated from reference gene primer amplification. TCRdb's table, derived via immunoSEQ multiplex PCR, lists solely in-frame clones and lacks some. That table is the source of V, J and clone size, and D and trimming were worked out from the DNA. The table includes approximately 300,000 clones, 90% detected once. This CDR3 has 14 amino acids. Trimming removed 2 bases at V and 6 bases at J, with 11 bases between. Germline V gene lookup returns CDR1 MNHEY and CDR2 SMNVEV (reference sequence). Sequenced sample: PBMCs or T cells enriched from blood (not recorded which). V and J are TRBV27 and TRBJ1-5; no definite D call. The TCR was taken from a man in his sixties who had recovered from COVID-19. CDR3 sequence reads: CASSLGGSGQPQHF. The DNA for the CDR3 is TGTGCCAGCAGTTTAGGAGGCTCTGGTCAGCCCCAGCATTTT.